This T cell receptor (beta chain) is from a study of T cells in localized non-small cell lung cancer. The data were produced by immunoSEQ multiplex PCR, yet TCRdb's version contains in-frame clones alone and is incomplete. Here the sample spans about 27,000 clones, 80% to 95% being singletons. In the case of this clone: The antigen is undetermined.

General observations from the study: In uninvolved adjacent lung, T cell clonality reached its highest value, exceeding tumor. Only one tumor region went through sequencing, so heterogeneity may still be there.

V lost 4 bases, J lost 4 bases, and 8 bases stayed unmatched. The germline CDR1 and CDR2 sequences are SGHTA and FQGNSA. This CDR3 region has 17 residues. Sequenced material: peripheral blood, taken before any cancer treatment. The chain is built from TRBV7-2 and TRBJ2-2; 11 nucleotides agree with TRBD2. This TCR derives from a woman aged 35-75 years with stage I lung adenocarcinoma. The CDR3 bases are TGTGCCAGCAGCTCATTAGCGGGGGGGCTTGGCACCGGGGAGCTGTTTTTT. The encoded protein is CASSSLAGGLGTGELFF.